These 6 T cell receptor beta chains originate from one sample sequenced in a study of T cell changes during pregnancy in multiple sclerosis. Measured with immunoSEQ multiplex PCR; TCRdb has only the in-frame clones, and not every one. Of fewer than 35,000 clones listed, 90% are singletons. Material: CD4+ T cells from peripheral blood mononuclear cells, obtained in the third trimester of pregnancy. These receptors all come from a female donor in good health, enrolled as a control in a pregnancy study.

This rearrangement joins TRBV6-1 to TRBJ1-2; 9 positions match TRBD1. The CDR3 has 13 residues. The germline V gene has CDR1 MNHNS and CDR2 SASEGT. V shed 4 bases and J 4 bases; nucleotides not matched to a gene: 1. CDR3 sequence reads: CASSGGQGYGYTF. CDR3 bases: TGTGCCAGCAGTGGGGGACAGGGCTATGGCTACACCTTC.

The genes are TRBV6-1 and TRBJ1-5; tentatively, D is TRBD1 (5 bases). This CDR3 has 11 residues. Between the trimmed V and J ends, which lost 2 bases and 13 bases, there was a span of 9 bases. Per germline, CDR1 MNHNS and CDR2 SASEGT. This CDR3 reads CASSELRGQHF. The CDR3 DNA reads TGTGCCAGCAGTGAACTACGGGGGCAGCATTTT.

V usage is TRBV6-5 and J usage is TRBJ2-2, with D perhaps TRBD1 (6 bases). V lost 6 bases and J 2 bases, leaving 13 bases between the germline ends. The CDR3 is 15 amino acids. Germline assignment: CDR1 MNHEY and CDR2 SVGAGI. CDR3: CASSTGPFNTGELFF. In nucleotides, the CDR3 is TGTGCCAGCAGCACAGGGCCCTTTAACACCGGGGAGCTGTTTTTT.

V and J are TRBV4-3 and TRBJ2-3; the D is unclear. Germline values: CDR1 LGHNA, CDR2 YSLEER. V dropped 0 bases and J dropped 0 bases, with 4 bases sitting between them. This CDR3 has 14 residues. CDR3 sequence (DNA): TGCGCCAGCAGCCAAGATTCGAGCACAGATACGCAGTATTTT. The encoded protein is CASSQDSSTDTQYF.

The V call is TRBV5-5, the J call TRBJ2-3; TRBD2 agrees at 11 bases. The CDR3 has 16 residues. With V trimmed by 4 bases and J by 2 bases, 6 bases remained unmatched. The germline gives CDR1 SGHKS, CDR2 YYEKEE (reference sequence). Here the CDR3 DNA reads TGTGCCAGCAGCGCCAGACTAGCGGGGAACACAGATACGCAGTATTTT. Translating it yields CASSARLAGNTDTQYF.

The rearrangement uses TRBV6-6 and TRBJ1-1; D may be TRBD1 (5 bases). Germline values: CDR1 MNHNY, CDR2 SVGAGI (reference sequence). The CDR3 contains 15 residues. The V gene lost 2 bases and the J gene lost 1 base, with 11 bases spanning the gap. The CDR3 reads CASSYGQGPNTEAFF. CDR3 nucleotide sequence: TGTGCCAGCAGTTACGGACAAGGGCCGAACACTGAAGCTTTCTTT.